A single TCR beta chain is shown here with its context. Here immunoSEQ multiplex PCR was the method, and the copy in TCRdb shows in-frame clones only, minus some. The repertoire holds some 150,000 clones, with more than 75% as singletons. This sample stems from a study of blood T cell repertoires in COVID-19. Germline CDR1 reads MDHEN; CDR2 reads SYDVKM. V was pared by 2 bases and J by 2 bases, with 10 bases between. The CDR3 consists of 15 residues. The sequence came from a human donor in a cohort sampled during active COVID-19. The sample consisted of peripheral blood. The genes are TRBV28 and TRBJ1-5; a possible D gene is TRBD1 (6 bases). The CDR3 loop reads CASSLDRTGNQPQHF. CDR3 DNA sequence: TGTGCCAGCAGTTTAGACAGGACCGGCAATCAGCCCCAGCATTTT. Full variable domain (remainder filled in from reference TRBV28 and TRBJ1-5): DVKVTQSSRYLVKRTGEKVFLECVQDMDHENMFWYRQDPGLGLRLIYFSYDVKMKEKGDIPEGYSVSREKKERFSLILESASTNQTSMYLCASSLDRTGNQPQHFGDGTRLSIL.